The 25 T cell receptor beta chains listed next were all sequenced from one sample in a study of vaccination and CD4 T cells after COVID-19. Antigens for these TCRs are unknown. Treatment defined: approximately 9-day PBMC culture with coronavirus spike peptide pools or control peptides (ViraFEST assay). Cultured CD4+ T cell DNA was sequenced using the Oncomine TCR Beta short-read assay. TCRdb independently ran MiXCR on the PCR reads; one entry per CDR3 protein. The sample consists of more than 13,000 distinct CDR3 sequences, less than 65% of them appearing once. The material was CD4+ T cells from blood, cultured in vitro, obtained before SARS-CoV-2 vaccination. The receptors stem from a human donor who had recovered from COVID-19.

The chain joins TRBV27 to TRBJ2-7; 10 nucleotides match TRBD2. Germline CDR1 is MNHEY and CDR2 is SMNVEV (reference sequence). Unmatched junction bases numbered 15, after V lost 6 bases and J lost 7 bases. CDR3 length: 16 amino acids. The CDR3 here is CASSSGLASGRSEQYF. In DNA form, the CDR3 reads TGTGCCAGCAGCTCCGGCCTGGCTAGCGGGAGAAGTGAGCAGTACTTC.

This clonotype was counted only a few times. The genes are TRBV15 and TRBJ1-1; TRBD1 might be the D (5 bases). This CDR3 has 14 residues. V dropped 1 base and J dropped 2 bases, with 8 bases sitting between them. Looked up from germline, CDR1 is LNHNV and CDR2 is YYDKDF (reference sequence). Here the CDR3 DNA reads TGTGCCACCAGCAGAGGACAGCCCAACACTGAAGCTTTCTTT. Amino acids: CATSRGQPNTEAFF.

In this sample, this clonotype turned up a few times. The chain links TRBV6-1 to TRBJ1-2; D gene ambiguous. The germline V gene encodes CDR1 MNHNS and CDR2 SASEGT. The germline V and J ends were trimmed by 6 bases and 7 bases, with 12 bases remaining between them. The CDR3 consists of 12 residues. CDR3 nucleotides: TGTGCCAGCAGATCCTTTACGGCTGGCTACACCTTC. Its translation is CASRSFTAGYTF.

This clonotype was observed a single time. The chain employs TRBV29-1 and TRBJ2-7; TRBD2 agrees at 9 bases. Germline loops: CDR1 SQVTM, CDR2 ANQGSEA. The CDR3 is made up of 18 amino acids. After removal of 1 base from V and 0 bases from J, the junction contained 13 bases not matched to a gene. CDR3 region: CSVEVVRLAESFSYEQYF. DNA of the CDR3: TGCAGCGTTGAAGTTGTGAGACTAGCGGAGTCGTTCTCCTACGAGCAGTACTTC.

The chain uses TRBV19 and TRBJ1-2; D unresolved. V gave up 2 bases and J gave up 0 bases, with 7 bases separating them. The CDR3 totals 14 residues. The germline V gene has CDR1 LNHDA and CDR2 SQIVND (reference sequence). CDR3 loop: CASSILRSNYGYTF. The CDR3 nucleotides are TGTGCCAGTAGTATACTGCGTTCTAACTATGGCTACACCTTC.

The V gene is TRBV4-1, the J gene TRBJ2-7; 7 nucleotides match TRBD1. The CDR3 covers 15 residues. V shed 4 bases, J shed 0 bases, and the junction held 6 bases outside the gene matches. In germline, CDR1 is MGHRA, CDR2 YSYEKL. The chain's CDR3 is CASSPRQGSSYEQYF. The CDR3 region has the DNA TGCGCCAGCAGCCCAAGACAGGGAAGCTCCTACGAGCAGTACTTC.

This clonotype was counted once. This sequence joins TRBV20-1 and TRBJ1-5, with TRBD1 matching 7 bases. Germline V CDR1 and CDR2: DFQATT, SNEGSKA (reference sequence). V dropped 2 bases and J dropped 6; count of bases not matched to a gene: 7. This CDR3 has 14 residues. The CDR3 DNA is TGCAGTGCTAGATCTAGACAGGGTGGTCAGCCCCAGCATTTT. Encoded protein: CSARSRQGGQPQHF.

The gene calls are TRBV20-1 and TRBJ2-3; 9 positions agree with TRBD2. The CDR3 contains 18 residues. Per germline, CDR1 DFQATT and CDR2 SNEGSKA (reference sequence). Unmatched junction bases numbered 18, after V lost 8 bases and J lost 0 bases. This CDR3 is CSNTLVAGADLSTDTQYF. CDR3 coding DNA: TGCAGTAACACGTTGGTAGCGGGAGCGGATTTAAGCACAGATACGCAGTATTTT.

V is TRBV10-3 and J is TRBJ1-5; D might be TRBD1 (6 bases). Germline V gives CDR1 ENHRY, CDR2 SYGVKD. The CDR3 totals 14 residues. Trimming removed 6 bases from V and 4 bases from J, with 13 bases in between. This CDR3 is CAIRDSADNQPQHF. The CDR3 region has the DNA TGTGCCATCAGGGACAGCGCAGATAATCAGCCCCAGCATTTT.

V usage is TRBV7-3 and J usage is TRBJ2-1; D possibly uses TRBD1 or TRBD2 (5 bases each). Germline V gives CDR1 SGHTA, CDR2 FQGTGA. This CDR3 contains 13 residues. V was pared by 4 bases and J by 10 bases, with 14 bases between. The CDR3 is CASSYQKGDEQFF. Written as DNA, the CDR3 is TGTGCCAGCAGCTACCAAAAAGGGGACGAGCAGTTCTTC.

This clonotype was observed a few times. The V call is TRBV7-9, the J call TRBJ1-1; possibly TRBD1 for D (5 bases). V was trimmed by 4 bases and J by 2 bases, leaving 17 bases between them. The CDR3 covers 16 residues. Germline CDR1 is SEHNR and CDR2 is FQNEAQ (reference sequence). The CDR3, as DNA: TGTGCCAGCAGCTCCCCTGGCAGGGTGAGCAACACTGAAGCTTTCTTT. It encodes CASSSPGRVSNTEAFF.

The V gene is TRBV7-2, the J gene TRBJ2-1; D gene ambiguous. Germline loops: CDR1 SGHTA, CDR2 FQGNSA. V was shortened by 1 base and J by 9 bases, with 7 bases between the two germline ends. This CDR3 has 12 amino acids. CDR3 coding DNA: TGTGCCAGCAGCTTAGTCTATCCTGAGCAGTTCTTC. It translates to CASSLVYPEQFF. Full variable domain (missing parts from reference TRBV7-2 and TRBJ2-1): GAGVSQSPSNKVTEKGKDVELRCDPISGHTALYWYRQSLGQGLEFLIYFQGNSAPDKSGLPSDRFSAERTGGSVSTLTIQRTQQEDSAVYLCASSLVYPEQFFGPGTRLTVL.

The chain uses TRBV25-1 and TRBJ1-2; TRBD1 might be the D (6 bases). Germline V gene sequence: CDR1 MGHDK, CDR2 SYGVNS. This CDR3 contains 16 residues. V was pared by 3 bases and J by 8 bases, with 22 bases between. The CDR3 DNA follows: TGTGCCAGCAGTGACCGAGGTGCCGGGACACTTCGCGGCTACACCTTC. Translation gives CASSDRGAGTLRGYTF.

In this sample, this clonotype turned up once. The V gene is TRBV3-1, the J gene TRBJ1-2; D remains unclear. V dropped 3 bases and J dropped 8 bases, with 13 bases sitting between them. The germline V gene has CDR1 LGHDT and CDR2 YNNKEL (reference sequence). CDR3 length equals 13 residues. CDR3 residues: CASSQPNGGGYTF. CDR3 DNA sequence: TGTGCCAGCAGCCAGCCTAACGGAGGCGGCTACACCTTC.

This sequence joins TRBV7-2 and TRBJ2-7; 14 bases are shared with TRBD2. V lost 1 base, J lost 0 bases, and 5 bases stayed unmatched. Germline V gene sequence: CDR1 SGHTA, CDR2 FQGNSA. CDR3 length equals 18 residues. The CDR3 is CASSLGTSGRTLSYEQYF. CDR3 bases: TGTGCCAGCAGCTTAGGGACTAGCGGGAGGACCCTCTCCTACGAGCAGTACTTC.

This chain connects TRBV20-1 to TRBJ2-3; 7 bases are a match to TRBD1. The germline V gene encodes CDR1 DFQATT and CDR2 SNEGSKA (reference sequence). This CDR3 is 13 amino acids long. V lost 6 bases, J lost 4 bases, and 7 bases stayed unmatched. CDR3: CSAPRGRPDTQYF. As DNA, the CDR3 is TGCAGTGCCCCGAGGGGGCGGCCAGATACGCAGTATTTT.

The chain combines TRBV6-1 with TRBJ1-1; weak D call: TRBD1 (5 bases). Germline V gives CDR1 MNHNS, CDR2 SASEGT. Trimming shortened V by 5 bases and J by 8 bases, and 9 bases separated the two germline ends. The CDR3 length is 11 residues. CDR3 sequence (DNA): TGTGCCAGCAGTCGGGACGGGGAAGCTTTCTTT. It codes for CASSRDGEAFF.

V usage is TRBV20-1 and J usage is TRBJ2-3, with a possible D match to TRBD2 (6 bases). The CDR3 spans 16 residues. Germline V gives CDR1 DFQATT, CDR2 SNEGSKA (reference sequence). CDR3 amino acids: CSKGIFAGSITDTQYF. CDR3 nucleotides: TGCAGCAAGGGCATCTTCGCGGGGTCGATCACAGATACGCAGTATTTT.

The chain is built from TRBV7-2 and TRBJ2-1; 13 nucleotides agree with TRBD2. V dropped 3 bases and J dropped 10; count of bases not matched to a gene: 15. The CDR3 is made up of 18 amino acids. Germline assignment: CDR1 SGHTA and CDR2 FQGNSA. The chain's CDR3 is CASSFGQKTSGRSREQFF. The CDR3 DNA reads as TGTGCCAGCAGCTTTGGACAAAAGACTAGCGGGAGGTCGAGGGAGCAGTTCTTC.

There are a few counts of this clonotype. The chain carries TRBV19 and TRBJ1-1, with 10 nucleotides matching TRBD1. CDR3 size: 15 residues. The V and J ends lost 7 bases and 4 bases, in that order; junction bases with no gene match: 9. CDR1 and CDR2 from the germline V gene are LNHDA and SQIVND (reference sequence). CDR3 sequence: CASTRDRGSGTEAFF. The CDR3 bases are TGTGCCAGTACCCGGGACAGGGGCAGCGGCACTGAAGCTTTCTTT.

This clonotype was observed a handful of times. The rearrangement uses TRBV4-1 and TRBJ1-2; D unresolved. CDR1 is MGHRA, CDR2 YSYEKL, per germline. This CDR3 is 15 amino acids long. Trimming left V 0 bases short and J 0 bases short, with 8 bases between. CDR3 sequence: CASSQDVAANYGYTF. The CDR3 nucleotides read TGCGCCAGCAGCCAAGATGTCGCAGCTAACTATGGCTACACCTTC.

This clonotype is medium-sized by share. The rearrangement uses TRBV20-1 and TRBJ1-1; the match to TRBD1 covers 8 bases. Germline CDR1 and CDR2: DFQATT and SNEGSKA (reference sequence). The CDR3 is made up of 13 amino acids. V lost 5 bases, J lost 3 bases, and 5 bases stayed unmatched. CDR3 in DNA: TGCAGTGCTCCGACAGGGGTCTACACTGAAGCTTTCTTT. Translating gives CSAPTGVYTEAFF.

This chain uses TRBV27 with TRBJ2-2; 15 nucleotides match TRBD2. The V and J ends lost 6 bases and 1 base, in that order; junction bases with no gene match: 3. This CDR3 spans 17 amino acids. CDR1 and CDR2 from the germline V gene are MNHEY and SMNVEV (reference sequence). In nucleotides, the CDR3 is TGTGCCAGCAGACGGACTAGCGGGAGGGGGAACACCGGGGAGCTGTTTTTT. The encoded protein is CASRRTSGRGNTGELFF.

The genes are TRBV15 and TRBJ1-1; no reliable D call. Germline V CDR1 and CDR2: LNHNV, YYDKDF (reference sequence). This CDR3 comprises 15 residues. Trimming shortened V by 0 bases and J by 5 bases, and 13 bases separated the two germline ends. CDR3 sequence reads: CATSREFRGGTEAFF. The CDR3 coding sequence is TGTGCCACCAGCAGAGAGTTTAGAGGAGGGACTGAAGCTTTCTTT.

The table lists this clonotype with a few counts. This rearrangement joins TRBV7-2 to TRBJ1-1; D is possibly TRBD1 (5 bases). Deletions cut 4 bases from V and 6 bases from J, with 12 bases between. This CDR3 is 13 amino acids long. Germline loops: CDR1 SGHTA, CDR2 FQGNSA. DNA for the CDR3: TGTGCCAGCAGCTCCGGGGGGGGAGCTGAAGCTTTCTTT. Amino acids: CASSSGGGAEAFF.